This passage covers 21 T cell receptor beta chains from one sample sequenced in a study of T-cell reconstitution after alpha-beta-depleted transplantation in children. This sample's TCRbeta library carried unique molecular identifier barcodes. Each CDR3 protein is one row after TCRdb ran MiXCR on the PCR reads. Of more than 200,000 distinct CDR3 sequences in the sample, approximately 15% were seen once. Sequencing used PBMCs, mostly from graft donor cells, obtained 360 days after TCRalphabeta/CD19-depleted stem cell transplant. These receptors originate from a male patient under 10 years old who had a stem cell transplant for acute lymphoblastic leukemia, so the T cells may come from the graft donor.

This clonotype was counted between two and nine times. The gene calls are TRBV7-9 and TRBJ1-1, with unresolved D. This CDR3 has 14 amino acids. Trimming cost V 3 bases and J 7 bases, with 15 bases left between them. Germline CDR1 reads SEHNR; CDR2 reads FQNEAQ (reference sequence). The CDR3, as DNA: TGTGCCAGCAGCTTTTTATCGGGCTCGGGTGAAGCTTTCTTT. Its protein is CASSFLSGSGEAFF.

A few counts support this clonotype. The gene calls are TRBV7-8 and TRBJ2-5; D unclear. The CDR3 loop spans 15 amino acids. Germline V gives CDR1 SGHVS, CDR2 FQNEAQ. V lost 2 bases to trimming and J lost 1 base, with 11 bases between them. CDR3 region: CASSLYGPSQETQYF. CDR3 coding DNA: TGTGCCAGCAGCTTATATGGACCCAGCCAAGAGACCCAGTACTTC.

The V and J genes are TRBV3-1 and TRBJ2-7; either TRBD1 or TRBD2 may supply D (5 bases each). V shed 0 bases and J shed 6 bases, with 24 bases lying between them. CDR1 is LGHDT, CDR2 YNNKEL, per germline (reference sequence). The CDR3 spans 18 residues. CDR3 loop: CASSQDRGNVGHPGEQYF. In DNA, the CDR3 is TGTGCCAGCAGCCAAGATCGGGGTAATGTGGGGCACCCCGGCGAGCAGTACTTC.

CDR3 nucleotide sequence: TGTGCCAGCAGTTTAGGACAGGGGGTTCGAGAGACCCAGTACTTC. Residues: CASSLGQGVRETQYF. The chain couples TRBV12-3 or TRBV12-4 to TRBJ2-5, with TRBD1 identical over 9 bases. Trimming removed 1 base from V and 4 bases from J; junction bases left unmatched: 4. CDR3 length: 15 residues.

The chain uses TRBV5-1 and TRBJ1-1; tentatively, D is TRBD1 (5 bases). The germline V and J ends were trimmed by 10 bases and 5 bases, with 21 bases remaining between them. Germline V gene lookup returns CDR1 SGHRS and CDR2 YFSETQ. CDR3 length: 14 residues. CDR3: CASFRDSVVTEAFF. As DNA, the CDR3 is TGCGCCTCATTTCGGGACTCGGTAGTGACTGAAGCTTTCTTT.

V usage is TRBV28 and J usage is TRBJ1-6; 9 positions match TRBD1. In germline, CDR1 is MDHEN, CDR2 SYDVKM. Trimming at V came to 5 bases and at J to 0 bases, leaving 8 bases not matched to a gene. The CDR3 covers 18 residues. The CDR3 region is CASSQGGQGSSYNSPLHF. CDR3 DNA: TGTGCCAGCAGTCAGGGCGGACAGGGGAGCTCCTATAATTCACCCCTCCACTTT.

This chain connects TRBV20-1 to TRBJ2-7; weak D call: TRBD1 (6 bases). The germline CDR1 and CDR2 sequences are DFQATT and SNEGSKA (reference sequence). This CDR3 contains 16 residues. Trimming removed 0 bases at V and 3 bases at J, with 18 bases between. The CDR3 spells CSARDTFKLGGYEQYF. As DNA, the CDR3 is TGCAGTGCTAGAGATACTTTCAAGCTAGGGGGCTACGAGCAGTACTTC.

This clonotype came up a few times. The chain employs TRBV12-3 or TRBV12-4 and TRBJ2-2; D unresolved. Trimming removed 8 bases from V and 7 bases from J, with 5 bases in between. The CDR3 is 10 residues long. Here the CDR3 reads CASFRGELFF. CDR3 bases: TGTGCCAGCTTCCGCGGGGAGCTGTTTTTT.

The rearrangement uses TRBV10-3 and TRBJ2-1; 10 bases align to TRBD1. V was pared by 5 bases and J by 3 bases, with 4 bases of the junction left unmatched. CDR3 length equals 15 residues. The germline V gene has CDR1 ENHRY and CDR2 SYGVKD. The CDR3 bases are TGTGCCATCAGTCCCGGGACAGGGGACTACAATGAGCAGTTCTTC. Amino acids: CAISPGTGDYNEQFF.

The rearrangement links TRBV11-2 to TRBJ2-3; TRBD2 is a possible D gene (5 bases). Germline V gene data show CDR1 as SGHAT and CDR2 as FQNNGV. V was pared by 5 bases and J by 2 bases, with 14 bases between. The CDR3 is 15 amino acids. Here the CDR3 reads CASSNSLVYTDTQYF. The CDR3 DNA reads as TGTGCCAGCAGCAACTCACTAGTTTACACAGATACGCAGTATTTT.

This clonotype came up many times. CDR3 nucleotide sequence: TGTGCCAGCAGTTTCTGGGGCCTAGCGGGGGGGGTCTACGAGCAGTACTTC. It yields the protein CASSFWGLAGGVYEQYF. The chain joins TRBV12-3 or TRBV12-4 to TRBJ2-7, with TRBD2 matching over 12 bases. The CDR3 loop spans 17 amino acids. Trimming at V came to 3 bases and at J to 3 bases, leaving 9 bases not matched to a gene.

CDR3 amino acids: CASSDMESSGNTIYF. CDR3 DNA sequence: TGTGCCAGCAGCGATATGGAGAGCTCTGGAAACACCATATATTTT. The J gene is TRBJ1-3, the V gene TRBV7-9; D remains ambiguous. Trimming pared 5 bases from V and 0 bases from J, leaving 11 bases between. This CDR3 contains 15 residues. From germline, CDR1 is SEHNR and CDR2 FQNEAQ (reference sequence).

This sequence joins TRBV6-2 or TRBV6-3 and TRBJ2-1; D not certain. V lost 6 bases and J lost 0, with 18 bases in between. Per germline, CDR1 MNHEY and CDR2 SVGEGT. The CDR3 runs to 17 residues. DNA for the CDR3: TGTGCCAGCAGGAAGTGGCAAGCGCGGATCTCCTACAATGAGCAGTTCTTC. Translated, it gives CASRKWQARISYNEQFF.

This clonotype was seen a few times. V and J are TRBV20-1 and TRBJ1-1; perhaps TRBD1 as D (6 bases). Trimming removed 3 bases from V and 10 bases from J, with 15 bases in between. The CDR3 loop spans 12 amino acids. Looked up from germline, CDR1 is DFQATT and CDR2 is SNEGSKA (reference sequence). The CDR3 region is CSASKQGARAFF. CDR3 DNA sequence: TGCAGTGCTAGTAAACAGGGAGCCCGAGCTTTCTTT.

A few counts support this clonotype. This sequence joins TRBV5-1 and TRBJ2-3; D is uncertain. The germline gives CDR1 SGHRS, CDR2 YFSETQ. V gave up 0 bases and J gave up 4 bases, with 6 bases separating them. The CDR3 covers 13 residues. The DNA for the CDR3 is TGCGCCAGCAGCTTGGAGATCGCAGATACGCAGTATTTT. This encodes CASSLEIADTQYF.

This clonotype was counted a few times. This chain uses TRBV12-3 or TRBV12-4 with TRBJ2-7, with D unclear. The CDR3 has 14 amino acids. Trimming took off 3 bases at V and 0 bases at J, with 9 bases between the two ends. CDR3 sequence reads: CASSFDGSSYEQYF. In DNA form, the CDR3 reads TGTGCCAGCAGTTTCGACGGTAGCTCCTACGAGCAGTACTTC.

The table lists this clonotype with a few counts. The genes are TRBV12-3 or TRBV12-4 and TRBJ2-6; D might be TRBD1 (5 bases). The CDR3 is 15 residues long. V was trimmed by 3 bases and J by 8 bases, leaving 14 bases between them. The DNA for the CDR3 is TGTGCCAGCAGTTTCCGGCCGGCAGGGCCCAACGTCCTGACTTTC. Translating gives CASSFRPAGPNVLTF.

The chain combines TRBV12-3 or TRBV12-4 with TRBJ1-6; D remains unclear. The CDR3 contains 10 residues. V was shortened by 2 bases and J by 16 bases, with 6 bases between the two germline ends. CDR3: CASSLHGLHF. The CDR3 nucleotides read TGTGCCAGCAGTTTACACGGACTCCACTTT.

This clonotype showed up just a few times. The V and J genes are TRBV10-3 and TRBJ2-7; D possibly corresponds to TRBD2 (6 bases). CDR3 size: 15 residues. With 6 bases removed from V and 3 bases from J, the gap between germline ends came to 18 bases. CDR1 is ENHRY, CDR2 SYGVKD, per germline. The CDR3 region has the DNA TGTGCCATCAGCTACGGGGGAGGAGCCGACTACGAGCAGTACTTC. This encodes CAISYGGGADYEQYF.

The chain employs TRBV6-2 or TRBV6-3 and TRBJ2-3; 9 bases align to TRBD2. The V gene's germline CDR1 is MNHEY and CDR2 SVGEGT. V shed 6 bases and J 2 bases; nucleotides not matched to a gene: 3. This CDR3 has 14 residues. The CDR3 loop reads CASRGLAITDTQYF. CDR3 nucleotides: TGTGCCAGCAGAGGACTAGCGATCACAGATACGCAGTATTTT.

This chain links TRBV5-1 with TRBJ2-2; 11 bases match TRBD2. Germline lookup yields CDR1 SGHRS and CDR2 YFSETQ. J was trimmed by 2 bases and V by 0 bases; bases with no gene match: 6. This CDR3 comprises 18 residues. CDR3 nucleotide sequence: TGCGCCAGCAGCTTGGACGGGACTAGCGGTATAAACACCGGGGAGCTGTTTTTT. Translation gives CASSLDGTSGINTGELFF.